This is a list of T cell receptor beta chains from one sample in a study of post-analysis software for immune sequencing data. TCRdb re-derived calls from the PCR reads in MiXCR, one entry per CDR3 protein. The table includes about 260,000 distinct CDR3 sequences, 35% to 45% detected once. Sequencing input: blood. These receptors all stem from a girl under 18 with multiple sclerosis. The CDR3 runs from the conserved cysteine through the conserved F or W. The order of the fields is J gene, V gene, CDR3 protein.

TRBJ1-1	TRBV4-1	CASSQAPGENTEAFF
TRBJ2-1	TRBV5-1	CASSLALANEQFF
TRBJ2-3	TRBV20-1	CSARESGYSATDTQYF
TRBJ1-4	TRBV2	CAMMTGAAEKLFF
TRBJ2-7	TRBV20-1	CSASQLGQVSSYEQYF
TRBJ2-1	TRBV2	CASDEGARVGEQFF
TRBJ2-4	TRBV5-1	CASSSDGGDIQYF
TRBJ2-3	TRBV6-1	CASSPGTLGYTQYF
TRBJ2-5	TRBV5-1	CASSHRDDRQETQYF
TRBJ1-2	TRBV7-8	CASSLGGGGYGYTF
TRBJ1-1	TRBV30	CAWSLQGNTEAFF
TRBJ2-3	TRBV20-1	CSAMKDRDTQYF
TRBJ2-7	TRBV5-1	CASRDWFSYEQYF
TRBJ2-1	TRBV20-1	CSARVELNEQFF
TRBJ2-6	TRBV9	CASSVEAGPSLGGANVRTF
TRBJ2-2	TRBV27	CASRLLGGPGELFF
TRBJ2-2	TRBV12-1	CASSDASGLVDFAGERFF
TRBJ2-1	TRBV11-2	CASSGQDRVSLYNEQFF
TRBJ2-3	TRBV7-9	CASSLKTPSTDTQYF
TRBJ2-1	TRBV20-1	CSARAPGPRNNEQFF
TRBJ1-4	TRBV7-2	CASSPRTGDEKLFF
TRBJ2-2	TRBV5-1	CASSLTVTGELFF
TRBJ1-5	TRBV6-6	CASSYLPGLSNQPQHF
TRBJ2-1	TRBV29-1	CSVLRPGTSGIYNEQFF
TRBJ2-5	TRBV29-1	CSVEENQGIRTQYF
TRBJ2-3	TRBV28	CASATVTDTQYF
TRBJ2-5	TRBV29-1	CSVVGRRGQETQYF
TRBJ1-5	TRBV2	CASSDPPQPQHF
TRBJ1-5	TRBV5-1	CASSLDGPRAGSNQPQHF
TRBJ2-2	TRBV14	CASSQDFGELFF
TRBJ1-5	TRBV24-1	CATSETQGSNQPQHF
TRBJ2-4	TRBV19	CTSSIDRDIQYF
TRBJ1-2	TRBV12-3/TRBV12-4	CASSLGQGYGYTF
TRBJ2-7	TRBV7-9	CASSPGGAYEQYF
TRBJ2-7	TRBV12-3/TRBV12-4	CASSLPGGIPSYEQYF
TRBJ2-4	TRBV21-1	CASSFYSTKNIQYF
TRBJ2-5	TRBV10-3	CAISVQGSQETQYF
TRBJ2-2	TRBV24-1	CATSDSDRAGTGELFF
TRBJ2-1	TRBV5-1	CASSLGWTSGGSANEQFF
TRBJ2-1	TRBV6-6	CASSYSSLAGVYNEQFF
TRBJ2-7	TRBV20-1	CSAESDRGLYEQYF
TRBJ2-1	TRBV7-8	CASSLAPGGSSYNEQFF
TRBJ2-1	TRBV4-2	CASSLLAGERGDEQFF
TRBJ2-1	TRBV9	CASSAGTLGRNEQFF